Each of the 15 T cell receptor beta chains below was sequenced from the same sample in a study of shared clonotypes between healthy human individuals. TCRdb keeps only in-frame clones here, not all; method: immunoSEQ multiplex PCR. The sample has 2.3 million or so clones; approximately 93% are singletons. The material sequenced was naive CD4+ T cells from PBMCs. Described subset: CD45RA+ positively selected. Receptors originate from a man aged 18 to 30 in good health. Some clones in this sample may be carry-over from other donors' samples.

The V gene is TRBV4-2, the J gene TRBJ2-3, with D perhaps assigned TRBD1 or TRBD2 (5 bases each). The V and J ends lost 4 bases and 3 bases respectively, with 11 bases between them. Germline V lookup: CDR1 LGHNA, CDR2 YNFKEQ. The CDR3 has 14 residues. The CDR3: CASSPRDPTDTQYF. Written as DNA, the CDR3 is TGTGCCAGCAGCCCCCGGGACCCGACAGATACGCAGTATTTT.

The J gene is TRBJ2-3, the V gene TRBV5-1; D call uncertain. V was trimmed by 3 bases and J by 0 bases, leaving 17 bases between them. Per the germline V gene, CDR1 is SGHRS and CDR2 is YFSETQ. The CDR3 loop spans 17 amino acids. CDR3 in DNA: TGCGCCAGCAGCTCCCTCCTTGGCAGGAGAAGCACAGATACGCAGTATTTT. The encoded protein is CASSSLLGRRSTDTQYF.

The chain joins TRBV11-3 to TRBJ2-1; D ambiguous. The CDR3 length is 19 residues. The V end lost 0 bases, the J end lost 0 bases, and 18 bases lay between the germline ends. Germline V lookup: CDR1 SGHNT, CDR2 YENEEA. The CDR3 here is CASSLDSMGQASSYNEQFF. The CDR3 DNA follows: TGTGCCAGCAGCTTAGATAGTATGGGTCAGGCGAGCTCCTACAATGAGCAGTTCTTC.

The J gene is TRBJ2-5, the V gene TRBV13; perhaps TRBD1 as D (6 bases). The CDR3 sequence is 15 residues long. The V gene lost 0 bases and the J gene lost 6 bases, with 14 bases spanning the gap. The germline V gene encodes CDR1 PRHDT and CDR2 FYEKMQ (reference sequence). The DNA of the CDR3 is TGTGCCAGCAGCTTAGGGACCCAAGGGGGAAAGACCCAGTACTTC. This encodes CASSLGTQGGKTQYF.

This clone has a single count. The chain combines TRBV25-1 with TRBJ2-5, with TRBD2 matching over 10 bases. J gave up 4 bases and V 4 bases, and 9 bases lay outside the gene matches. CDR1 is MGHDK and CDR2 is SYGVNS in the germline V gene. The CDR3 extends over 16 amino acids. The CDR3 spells CASSGPGLAFGETQYF. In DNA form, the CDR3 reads TGTGCCAGCAGTGGCCCGGGACTAGCGTTTGGAGAGACCCAGTACTTC.

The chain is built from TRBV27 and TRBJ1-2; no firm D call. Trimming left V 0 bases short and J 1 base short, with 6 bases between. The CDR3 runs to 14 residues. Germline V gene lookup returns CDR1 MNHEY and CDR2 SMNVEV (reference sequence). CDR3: CASSLSAYNYGYTF. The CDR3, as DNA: TGTGCCAGCAGTTTATCAGCATATAACTATGGCTACACCTTC.

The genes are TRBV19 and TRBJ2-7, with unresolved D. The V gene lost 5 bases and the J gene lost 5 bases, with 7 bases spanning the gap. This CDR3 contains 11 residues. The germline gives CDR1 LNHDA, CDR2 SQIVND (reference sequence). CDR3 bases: TGTGCCAGTAGTGTTCGTAACGAGCAGTACTTC. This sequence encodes CASSVRNEQYF.

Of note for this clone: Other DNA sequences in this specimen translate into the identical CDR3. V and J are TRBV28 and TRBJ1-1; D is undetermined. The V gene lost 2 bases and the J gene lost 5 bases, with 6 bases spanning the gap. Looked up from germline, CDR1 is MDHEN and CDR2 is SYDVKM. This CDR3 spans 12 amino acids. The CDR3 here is CASSLGTTEAFF. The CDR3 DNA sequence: TGTGCCAGCAGTTTAGGCACGACTGAAGCTTTCTTT.

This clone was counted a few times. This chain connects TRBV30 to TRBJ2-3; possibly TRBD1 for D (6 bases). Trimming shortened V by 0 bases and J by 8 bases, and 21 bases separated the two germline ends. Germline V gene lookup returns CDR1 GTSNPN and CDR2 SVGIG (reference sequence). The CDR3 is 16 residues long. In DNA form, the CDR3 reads TGTGCCTGGAGTGTACAGGGATCAACCCCCACACGTACGCAGTATTTT. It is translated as CAWSVQGSTPTRTQYF.

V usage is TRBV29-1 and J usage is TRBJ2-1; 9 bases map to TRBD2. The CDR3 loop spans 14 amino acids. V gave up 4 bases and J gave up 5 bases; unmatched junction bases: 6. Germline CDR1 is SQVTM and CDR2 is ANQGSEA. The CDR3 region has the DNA TGCAGCGTTGGCCAGCGGGAGGTCAACAATGAGCAGTTCTTC. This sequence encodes CSVGQREVNNEQFF.

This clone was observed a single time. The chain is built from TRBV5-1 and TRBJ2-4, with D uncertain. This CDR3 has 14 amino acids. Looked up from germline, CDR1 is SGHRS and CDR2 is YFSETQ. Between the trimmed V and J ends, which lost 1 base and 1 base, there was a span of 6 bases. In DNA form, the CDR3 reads TGCGCCAGCAGCTTGAGGGATGCCAAAAACATTCAGTACTTC. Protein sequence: CASSLRDAKNIQYF.

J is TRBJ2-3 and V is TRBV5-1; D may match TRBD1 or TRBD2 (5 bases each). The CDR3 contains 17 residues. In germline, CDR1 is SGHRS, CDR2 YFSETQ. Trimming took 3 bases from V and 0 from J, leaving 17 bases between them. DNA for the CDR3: TGCGCCAGCAGCTCAGTTGGGTGGGACCCTAGCACAGATACGCAGTATTTT. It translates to CASSSVGWDPSTDTQYF.

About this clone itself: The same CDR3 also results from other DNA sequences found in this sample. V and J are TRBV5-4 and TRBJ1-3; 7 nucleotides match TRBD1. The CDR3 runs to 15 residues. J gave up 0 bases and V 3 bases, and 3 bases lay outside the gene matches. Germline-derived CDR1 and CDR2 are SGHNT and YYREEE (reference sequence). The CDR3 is CASSSRTGSGNTIYF. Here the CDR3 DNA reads TGTGCCAGCAGCTCACGGACAGGCTCTGGAAACACCATATATTTT.

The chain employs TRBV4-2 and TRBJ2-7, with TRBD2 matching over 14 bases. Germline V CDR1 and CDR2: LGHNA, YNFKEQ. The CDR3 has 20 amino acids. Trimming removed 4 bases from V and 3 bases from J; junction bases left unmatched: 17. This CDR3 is CASSRHMGTSGRSIFYEQYF. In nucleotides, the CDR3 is TGTGCCAGCAGCCGCCATATGGGGACTAGCGGGAGAAGTATCTTCTACGAGCAGTACTTC.

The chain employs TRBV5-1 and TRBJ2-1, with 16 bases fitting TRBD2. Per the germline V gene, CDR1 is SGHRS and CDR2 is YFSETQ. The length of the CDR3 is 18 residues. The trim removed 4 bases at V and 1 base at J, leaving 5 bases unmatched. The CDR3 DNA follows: TGCGCCAGCAGCACGGGACTAGCGGGAGGGGGGTCCTACAATGAGCAGTTCTTC. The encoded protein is CASSTGLAGGGSYNEQFF. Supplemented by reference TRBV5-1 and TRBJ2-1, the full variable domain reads KAGVTQTPRYLIKTRGQQVTLSCSPISGHRSVSWYQQTPGQGLQFLFEYFSETQRNKGNFPGRFSGRQFSNSRSEMNVSTLELGDSALYLCASSTGLAGGGSYNEQFFGPGTRLTVL.